This TCR beta chain was obtained from a study of cytomegalovirus exposure and HLA in healthy donors. Trimming removed 1 base at V and 3 bases at J, with 12 bases between. Germline values: CDR1 SGHTA, CDR2 FQGNSA. The CDR3 covers 15 residues. Note on this clone: The antigen remains unidentified.

Study-wide results and limits: TCR association rates varied by HLA locus in a later analysis, with DRB1 highest and HLA-C lowest.

Primers for the PCR totalled 60 Vbeta and 13 Jbeta. This table comes from immunoSEQ multiplex PCR, and its TCRdb copy is limited to in-frame clones, with some not included. This table has 150,000 to 200,000 clones, about four fifths appearing once. The sample taken for sequencing was PBMCs. The rearrangement links TRBV7-2 to TRBJ1-1; tentatively, D is TRBD1 (6 bases). The TCR originated in a man between 18 and 29 years old in good health and CMV-seronegative. CDR3 nucleotide sequence: TGTGCCAGCAGCTTAGTGGCAGGGGCGGACACTGAAGCTTTCTTT. It yields the protein CASSLVAGADTEAFF.